A selection of T cell receptor beta chains follows, all from one sample in a study of neoadjuvant anti-PD-1 for oral cavity cancer. Sequenced by immunoSEQ multiplex PCR; TCRdb stores in-frame clones only, minus some. The sample includes 75,000 or so clones, roughly four fifths of them seen just once. Here the sequenced sample was PBMCs, taken before nivolumab (anti-PD-1) treatment. The receptors stem from a person between 40 and 85 years old with oral cavity squamous cell carcinoma. Each CDR3 is given with its conserved first and last residue. D genes are given only for firm matches. Part of the rows lack a size; the others show once, few, many or a class for expanded clones.

V gene: TRBV6-5; D gene: NA; J gene: TRBJ1-2; clone size: NA; CDR3 protein: CASTSASGYGYTF; CDR3 DNA: TGTGCCAGCACCTCGGCCTCAGGATATGGCTACACCTTC
V gene: TRBV5-1; D gene: NA; J gene: TRBJ2-7; clone size: NA; CDR3 protein: CASSLDQGGYEQYF; CDR3 DNA: TGCGCCAGCAGCTTGGACCAGGGGGGATACGAGCAGTACTTC
V gene: TRBV6-4; D gene: TRBD2; J gene: TRBJ2-2; clone size: NA; CDR3 protein: CASSKTSGTTGELFF; CDR3 DNA: TGTGCCAGCAGCAAGACTAGCGGGACCACCGGGGAGCTGTTTTTT
V gene: TRBV5-6; D gene: NA; J gene: TRBJ2-3; clone size: NA; CDR3 protein: CASSASSTQYF; CDR3 DNA: TGTGCCAGCAGCGCTTCATCGACGCAGTATTTT
V gene: TRBV6-1; D gene: NA; J gene: TRBJ2-1; clone size: few; CDR3 protein: CASSDRVNEQFF; CDR3 DNA: TGTGCCAGCAGTGACAGGGTGAATGAGCAGTTCTTC
V gene: TRBV6-5; D gene: NA; J gene: TRBJ2-3; clone size: NA; CDR3 protein: CASRREGSTDTQYF; CDR3 DNA: TGTGCCAGCAGACGTGAGGGGAGCACAGATACGCAGTATTTT
V gene: TRBV9; D gene: NA; J gene: TRBJ2-3; clone size: NA; CDR3 protein: CASSVGPDTDTQYF; CDR3 DNA: TGTGCCAGCAGCGTAGGGCCCGATACAGATACGCAGTATTTT
V gene: TRBV28; D gene: NA; J gene: TRBJ1-1; clone size: NA; CDR3 protein: CASSWVWRTGGEAFF; CDR3 DNA: TGTGCCAGCAGCTGGGTATGGAGGACGGGGGGTGAAGCTTTCTTT
V gene: TRBV10-2; D gene: NA; J gene: TRBJ2-5; clone size: NA; CDR3 protein: CASSESSAPIETQYF; CDR3 DNA: TGCGCCAGCAGTGAGTCATCTGCCCCTATCGAGACCCAGTACTTC
V gene: TRBV6-1; D gene: NA; J gene: TRBJ2-1; clone size: NA; CDR3 protein: CASSENPLVWSNEQFF; CDR3 DNA: TGTGCCAGCAGTGAAAACCCACTAGTCTGGTCCAATGAGCAGTTCTTC
V gene: TRBV11-2; D gene: NA; J gene: TRBJ1-2; clone size: few; CDR3 protein: CASSSRRRTSYGYTF; CDR3 DNA: TGTGCCAGCAGCTCCCGACGGCGGACCTCCTATGGCTACACCTTC
V gene: TRBV29-1; D gene: TRBD1; J gene: TRBJ2-5; clone size: once; CDR3 protein: CSVAGTVGFQETQYF; CDR3 DNA: TGCAGCGTTGCCGGGACAGTGGGGTTCCAAGAGACCCAGTACTTC
V gene: TRBV6-5; D gene: NA; J gene: TRBJ2-2; clone size: once; CDR3 protein: CASRKQGGTGELFF; CDR3 DNA: TGTGCCAGCAGGAAACAGGGAGGCACCGGGGAGCTGTTTTTT
V gene: TRBV9; D gene: NA; J gene: TRBJ2-7; clone size: NA; CDR3 protein: CASNRIDSYEQYF; CDR3 DNA: TGTGCCAGCAACCGAATCGACAGCTACGAGCAGTACTTC
V gene: TRBV30; D gene: TRBD2; J gene: TRBJ2-3; clone size: NA; CDR3 protein: CAWSVGLAGADTQYF; CDR3 DNA: TGTGCCTGGAGTGTAGGACTAGCGGGGGCGGATACGCAGTATTTT
V gene: TRBV27; D gene: TRBD1; J gene: TRBJ1-1; clone size: once; CDR3 protein: CASSSGQGRTEAFF; CDR3 DNA: TGTGCCAGCAGTTCGGGACAGGGGCGGACTGAAGCTTTCTTT
V gene: TRBV30; D gene: NA; J gene: TRBJ2-2; clone size: NA; CDR3 protein: CAWRQQNTGELFF; CDR3 DNA: TGTGCCTGGAGACAGCAAAACACCGGGGAGCTGTTTTTT